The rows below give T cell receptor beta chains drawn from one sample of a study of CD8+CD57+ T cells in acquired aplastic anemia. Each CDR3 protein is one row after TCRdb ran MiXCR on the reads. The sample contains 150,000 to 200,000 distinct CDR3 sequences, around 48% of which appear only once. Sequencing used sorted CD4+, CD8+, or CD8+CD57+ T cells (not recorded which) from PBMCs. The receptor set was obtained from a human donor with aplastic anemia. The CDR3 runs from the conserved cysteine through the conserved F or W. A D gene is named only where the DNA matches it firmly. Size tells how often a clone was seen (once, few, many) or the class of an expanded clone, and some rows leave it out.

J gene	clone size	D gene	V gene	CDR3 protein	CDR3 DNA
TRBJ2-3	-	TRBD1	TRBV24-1	CATSARSPGQGATDTQYF	TGTGCCACCAGTGCTAGAAGCCCGGGACAGGGGGCGACAGATACGCAGTATTTT
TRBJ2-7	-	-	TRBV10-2	CASSEGTDYEQYF	TGCGCCAGCAGTGAGGGGACCGACTACGAGCAGTACTTC
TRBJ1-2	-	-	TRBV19	CASSMDPVYGYTF	TGTGCCAGTAGTATGGATCCGGTTTATGGCTACACCTTC
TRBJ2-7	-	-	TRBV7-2	CASNSGRYEQYF	TGTGCCAGCAATTCCGGACGCTACGAGCAGTACTTC
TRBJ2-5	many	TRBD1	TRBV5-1	CASSLGTGGIQETQYF	TGCGCCAGCAGCCTCGGGACAGGGGGCATTCAAGAGACCCAGTACTTC
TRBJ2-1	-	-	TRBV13	CASSLAVETNSRNEQFF	TGTGCCAGCAGCTTAGCGGTCGAGACTAATTCACGTAATGAGCAGTTCTTC
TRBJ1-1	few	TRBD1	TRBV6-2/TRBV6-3	CASSYSSSLDRAGTEAFF	TGTGCCAGCAGTTACTCGAGTTCCCTTGACAGGGCCGGCACTGAAGCTTTCTTT
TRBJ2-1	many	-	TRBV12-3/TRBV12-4	CASSLGQGRLNEQFF	TGTGCCAGCAGTTTGGGGCAGGGGCGTCTCAATGAGCAGTTCTTC
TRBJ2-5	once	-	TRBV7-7	CASSLGRVAETQYF	TGTGCTAGCAGCTTAGGCAGGGTCGCAGAGACCCAGTACTTC
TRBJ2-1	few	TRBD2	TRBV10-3	CASAIRTSGGKNNEQFF	TGTGCCAGCGCTATCCGGACTAGCGGGGGGAAAAACAATGAGCAGTTCTTC
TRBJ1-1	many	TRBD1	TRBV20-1	CSARLGTEVEAFF	TGCAGTGCTAGATTGGGGACAGAGGTTGAAGCTTTCTTT
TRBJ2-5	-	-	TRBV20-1	CSARDELRGETQYF	TGCAGTGCTAGAGATGAATTAAGGGGAGAGACCCAGTACTTC
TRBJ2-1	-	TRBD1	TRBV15	CATSRDSGTVFNEQFF	TGTGCCACCAGCAGAGATTCCGGGACAGTCTTCAATGAGCAGTTCTTC
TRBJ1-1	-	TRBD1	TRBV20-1	CSAKTGSLTEAFF	TGCAGTGCCAAGACAGGGAGTCTCACTGAAGCTTTCTTT
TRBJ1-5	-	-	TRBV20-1	CSATDRELGQPQHF	TGCAGTGCAACGGATAGGGAGTTAGGACAGCCCCAGCATTTT
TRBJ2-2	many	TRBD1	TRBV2	CASRGQALRELFF	TGTGCCAGCAGGGGACAGGCCCTCCGGGAGCTGTTTTTT
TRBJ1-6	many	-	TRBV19	CASSMRGGSYNSPLHF	TGTGCCAGTAGTATGAGAGGGGGCTCCTATAATTCACCCCTCCACTTT
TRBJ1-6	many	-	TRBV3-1	CASSQLKGSSYNSPLHF	TGTGCCAGCAGCCAATTGAAGGGAAGCTCCTATAATTCACCCCTCCACTTT
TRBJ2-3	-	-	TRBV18	CASSPIPDTQYF	TGTGCCAGCTCACCAATCCCAGATACGCAGTATTTT
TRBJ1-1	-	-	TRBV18	CASSPLHTNTEAFF	TGTGCCAGCTCACCTCTCCATACAAACACTGAAGCTTTCTTT
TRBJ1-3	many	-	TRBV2	CASSLQGNTIYF	TGTGCCAGCAGTCTACAGGGAAACACCATATATTTT
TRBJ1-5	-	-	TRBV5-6	CASSLEGRPQPQHF	TGTGCCAGCAGCTTGGAAGGTCGACCGCAGCCCCAGCATTTT
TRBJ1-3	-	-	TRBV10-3	CAISESMRSSGNTIYF	TGTGCCATCAGTGAGTCGATGCGTTCCTCTGGAAACACCATATATTTT
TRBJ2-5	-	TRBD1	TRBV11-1	CASSLGPGTGGLETQYF	TGTGCCAGCAGCTTAGGCCCTGGTACAGGGGGCCTGGAGACCCAGTACTTC
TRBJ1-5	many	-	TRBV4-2	CASSRTTGTSNQPQHF	TGTGCCAGCAGCCGTACGACAGGTACTAGCAATCAGCCCCAGCATTTT
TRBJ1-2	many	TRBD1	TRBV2	CARKGQGLYGYTF	TGTGCCAGGAAGGGACAGGGGCTCTATGGCTACACCTTC
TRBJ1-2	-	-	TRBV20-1	CSARGGQVEIYGYTF	TGCAGTGCTAGAGGTGGTCAGGTCGAAATCTATGGCTACACCTTC
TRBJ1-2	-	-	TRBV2	CASSETGRGNGYTF	TGTGCCAGCAGTGAAACAGGACGAGGTAATGGCTACACCTTC
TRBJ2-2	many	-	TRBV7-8	CASSPRRITGELFF	TGTGCCAGCAGCCCACGGAGGATAACCGGGGAGCTGTTTTTT
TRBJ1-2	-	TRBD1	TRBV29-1	CSVGGRDRGKYGYTF	TGCAGCGTTGGGGGTCGGGACAGGGGGAAGTATGGCTACACCTTC
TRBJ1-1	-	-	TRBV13	CASSLQGIGEAFF	TGTGCCAGCAGCTTACAGGGGATCGGTGAAGCTTTCTTT
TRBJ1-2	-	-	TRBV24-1	CATSDPGYGYTF	TGTGCCACCAGTGACCCAGGTTATGGCTACACCTTC
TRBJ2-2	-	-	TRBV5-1	CASSLSISTGELFF	TGCGCCAGCAGCTTGAGCATCTCCACCGGGGAGCTGTTTTTT
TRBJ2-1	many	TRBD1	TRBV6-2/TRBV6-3	CASVQGREQFF	TGTGCCAGCGTACAGGGGCGAGAGCAGTTCTTC
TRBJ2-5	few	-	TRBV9	CASSGLGEETQYF	TGTGCCAGCAGCGGACTCGGAGAAGAGACCCAGTACTTC
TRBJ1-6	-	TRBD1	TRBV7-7	CASSSTGQHNSPLHF	TGTGCTAGCAGCTCCACGGGACAGCATAATTCACCCCTCCACTTT
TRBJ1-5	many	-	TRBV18	CASSPEQDQPQHF	TGTGCCAGCTCACCGGAACAAGATCAGCCCCAGCATTTT
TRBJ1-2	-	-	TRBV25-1	CASRRDTYMGYTF	TGTGCCAGCAGACGGGACACTTATATGGGCTACACCTTC
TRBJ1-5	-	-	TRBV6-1	CARTDVGGNQPQHF	TGTGCCAGAACTGACGTTGGGGGCAATCAGCCCCAGCATTTT
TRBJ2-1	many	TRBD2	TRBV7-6	CASSLRIFGRGLAYNEQFF	TGTGCCAGCAGCTTAAGGATTTTTGGGCGGGGACTAGCCTACAATGAGCAGTTCTTC
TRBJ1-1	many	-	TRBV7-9	CASSLIQYTEAFF	TGTGCCAGCAGCTTAATTCAGTACACTGAAGCTTTCTTT
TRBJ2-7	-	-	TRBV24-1	CATSLRDTLHYEQYF	TGTGCCACCAGCCTCCGGGACACCCTCCACTACGAGCAGTACTTC
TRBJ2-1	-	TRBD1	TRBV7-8	CASSLGNRGGYNEQFF	TGTGCCAGCAGCTTAGGGAACAGGGGTGGCTACAATGAGCAGTTCTTC
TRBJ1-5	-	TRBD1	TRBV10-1	CASSVDRGRNQPQHF	TGTGCCAGCAGTGTGGACAGGGGGCGCAATCAGCCCCAGCATTTT
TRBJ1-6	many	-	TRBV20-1	CSANPSTVNSPLHF	TGCAGTGCTAACCCCTCGACAGTTAATTCACCCCTCCACTTT
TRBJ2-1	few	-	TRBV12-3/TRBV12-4	CASSFPHPDTHGEQFF	TGTGCCAGCAGTTTCCCTCACCCGGACACTCACGGTGAGCAGTTCTTC
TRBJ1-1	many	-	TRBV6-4	CASKGVGGSGEAFF	TGTGCCAGCAAAGGGGTCGGGGGCTCGGGTGAAGCTTTCTTT
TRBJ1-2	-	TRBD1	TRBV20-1	CSAPRPGQGAAYGYTF	TGCAGTGCCCCACGCCCGGGACAGGGGGCAGCATATGGCTACACCTTC
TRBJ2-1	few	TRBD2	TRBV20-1	CSASDLAGGDEQFF	TGCAGTGCTAGTGACCTAGCGGGAGGCGATGAGCAGTTCTTC
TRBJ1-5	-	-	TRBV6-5	CASSYDGRLNQPQHF	TGTGCCAGCAGTTACGACGGACGGCTCAATCAGCCCCAGCATTTT
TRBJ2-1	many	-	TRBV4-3	CASSQEDDRNEQFF	TGCGCCAGCAGCCAAGAAGATGACAGGAATGAGCAGTTCTTC
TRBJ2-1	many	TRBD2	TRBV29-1	CSVLGTSGDNEQFF	TGCAGCGTACTCGGGACTAGCGGGGATAATGAGCAGTTCTTC
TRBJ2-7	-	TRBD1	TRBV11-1	CASSPIPGQRSSYEQYF	TGTGCCAGCAGCCCAATCCCGGGACAGAGAAGCTCCTACGAGCAGTACTTC